These 3 T cell receptor beta chains were all obtained from the same sample, sequenced in a study of PD-1 blockade in classical Hodgkin lymphoma. Only in-frame clones appear in the TCRdb table, and some are missing; sequencing was by immunoSEQ multiplex PCR. This sample yields about 21,000 clones, of which roughly 70% are seen a single time; about 20% belongs to the top ten. There was relapse after autologous stem cell transplantation in every patient, and there was variation in brentuximab vedotin exposure. The sequences come from peripheral blood mononuclear cells (PBMCs), collected at baseline. The receptors derive from a human donor with classical Hodgkin lymphoma.

A remark on this clone: A read error may produce the germline difference seen at one junction end. The V and J genes are TRBV4-3 and TRBJ1-1, with 7 bases identical to TRBD1. There are 14 residues in the CDR3. Germline V gives CDR1 LGHNA, CDR2 YSLEER. The CDR3, as DNA: TGCGCCAGCAGCCAGATGGACAGGAACACTAAAGCTTTCTTT. Amino acid sequence: CASSQMDRNTKAFF.

The J gene is TRBJ2-1, the V gene TRBV4-3; TRBD1 or TRBD2 may be the D gene (5 bases each). This CDR3 has 13 amino acids. Trimming removed 0 bases at V and 8 bases at J, with 8 bases between. Germline assignment: CDR1 LGHNA and CDR2 YSLEER. This CDR3 reads CASSQDGGDEQFF. The CDR3 nucleotides are TGCGCCAGCAGCCAAGATGGGGGAGATGAGCAGTTCTTC.

The chain is built from TRBV6-5 and TRBJ1-4; TRBD1 agrees at 8 bases. This CDR3 has 14 amino acids. V dropped 6 bases and J dropped 6; count of bases not matched to a gene: 6. CDR1 and CDR2 (germline): MNHEY, SVGAGI. CDR3 DNA sequence: TGTGCCAGCAGCCCTGACAGGGGTCATGAAAAACTGTTTTTT. This codes for CASSPDRGHEKLFF.